This TCR beta chain was sequenced for a study of cytomegalovirus exposure and HLA in healthy donors (dated by TCRdb to about 2017). Regarding the research as a whole: An earlier analysis of around 600 of the donors reported 250 to 350 Gb of sequence data and 117 million unique TCR beta sequences from about 179 million T cells. About 280 gigabases of sequencing data and around 90 million unique TCR sequences made up an early release that covered fewer than 650 HLA-typed donors. Among the approximately 400 genotyped donors, around 81% belonged to the genetic ancestry cluster associated with self-reported Caucasian donors. The study aimed to test whether signatures of past pathogen exposure could be identified by cataloging public T cell receptors. The study profiled the T cell repertoires of hundreds of subjects by immunosequencing and related them to cytomegalovirus serostatus. A separate validation cohort of roughly 130 different subjects was used in addition to the approximately 610-subject first cohort. High-throughput TCR immunosequencing, statistical association of individual TCRs with disease status, and machine learning were combined to predict cytomegalovirus infection status. In a later analysis, previously published TCR beta repertoires from about 640 donors were re-analyzed and high-resolution HLA genotyping was added so that TCR occurrence patterns could be studied. Rather than using new phenotypic data, the later analysis identified candidate immune exposures from TCR beta sequences and from how often those sequences occurred across donors. In an earlier analysis of 587 of the donors, high-throughput TCR beta sequencing was used to judge whether each TCR beta V gene segment behaved as functional or pseudogenic. Donor age, sex, ethnicity and CMV serostatus were collected together with the repertoire data. A later genetic analysis used genome-wide SNP genotypes for about three fifths of the 666 donors, treating that subset as a discovery cohort. Every repertoire in the discovery cohort had been generated on one and the same sequencing platform. HLA typing covered class I and class II loci at four-digit resolution. Typing coverage varied by locus: roughly 629-630 donors for A, B, C, DRB1 and DQB1; 500 to 550 for DQA1; more than 600 for DPA1; approximately 450 for DPB1. A handful of DR-DQ haplotypes were treated as single units for association and clustering because of strong linkage in the cohort. Across approximately 400 genotyped donors of the cohort, an average of about 240,000 unique TCR beta nucleotide sequences per donor were sequenced, and 15% to 20% of those sequences were non-productive. The full study reports these points: A later genetic analysis associated a missense DCLRE1C variant with V-gene and J-gene trimming of TCR beta chains, and an independent cohort replicated the association. Specific HLA alleles were associated with 15,000 to 20,000 TCR beta sequences at a false discovery rate of 0.05 in a later analysis. Sequencing depth was assumed to be roughly uniform across donors in the presence/absence analyses, though that assumption may not hold. A group of highly shared sequence variants was considered likely to be a technical artifact of the sequencing pipeline. A further reported finding was that TCR beta sequences accurately predicted the HLA-A and HLA-B alleles for most subjects in the first cohort. Because counts were too low, roughly 18 rarely observed V segments, including chromosome 9 orphons, were left out of the earlier analysis of 587 of the donors. In a later analysis, HLA-associated TCR beta chains were found to be more clonally expanded and to have lower generation probabilities than equally common non-associated chains. In a later analysis, TCR association rates were found to vary across HLA loci, with the most associated TCRs seen for DRB1 alleles and the fewest for HLA-C alleles. Most CMV-associated TCR beta chains appeared to be HLA-restricted in a later analysis, and the HLA associations seemed to be driven largely by CMV exposure. Cytomegalovirus status was reported to be diagnosed by the classifier with high specificity and sensitivity in both the original and validation cohorts. Compared with the roughly 670-donor mean, donors in an Asian-associated ancestry cluster had fewer N-insertions in productive TCRs, according to a later genetic analysis. Only TCR beta chains were sequenced in this cohort, and the absence of alpha or paired-chain data limited detectable features. When HLA alleles, especially DR and DQ, strongly co-occurred, attributing TCR associations to individual alleles was difficult. In vitro tests confirmed that a few of the cytomegalovirus-associated TCR beta chains recognize cytomegalovirus antigens. In an earlier analysis of over 550 of the donors, most TCR beta V segments were observed in productive rearrangements about 87% or about 30% of the time, broadly matching IMGT annotations. CMV serostatus was the only immune exposure information available for the cohort. Because the 87-base-pair reads could not distinguish some IMGT-functional V segments, including TRBV6-2 and TRBV6-3, those segments were excluded. Correlated functional status among segregating V segments might reflect linkage disequilibrium, but an unknown experimental factor could not be ruled out. In a later analysis, several top co-occurrence clusters were reported to appear linked to parvovirus B19, influenza, CMV and Epstein-Barr virus. In the study, some 160 TCR beta chains were listed as associated with cytomegalovirus. Because HLA typing was missing for some donors at each locus, association tests included only the typed subset. It was suggested by the authors that the approach could potentially be generalized to other disease states and immunological phenotypes. While some public TCRs were present in many individuals, most TCR sequences turned up only very rarely across donors.

A word on this clone: Its antigen is still unknown. Base qualities are missing; no much larger clone stands one base away.

The cohort comprised approximately 700 healthy bone marrow donors. All cohort members were sampled while nominally healthy, although unrecorded immune exposures were likely present. The donor was CMV seropositive and belonged to the group of about 290 seropositive cohort members. A peripheral blood sample was collected from each donor, and TCR beta sequencing was performed on peripheral blood mononuclear cells. Genomic DNA was extracted from the blood cell samples with the Qiagen DNeasy Blood Extraction Kit. The method behind the library was the immunoSEQ multiplex PCR assay. For the multiplex PCR, a mixture combining 60 forward primers for TCR Vbeta segments and 13 reverse primers for TCR Jbeta segments was used. The CDR3 region of rearranged TCR beta genes was amplified from genomic DNA with a multiplex PCR assay. The Illumina HiSeq System was used to sequence the amplified TCR beta libraries as 87-base-pair reads. For the original study's pipeline: A later analysis tallied around 82 million unique TCR beta chains across the 650 to 750 repertoires, and some 10 million of those chains were shared by two or more donors. Raw reads were error-corrected and collapsed into unique sequences with a nearest-neighbor algorithm that merged closely related sequences to remove PCR and sequencing errors. CDR3 sequences were aligned to IMGT reference sequences to assign V, D and J gene segments. For a sequence to be retained, a match of at least six nucleotides to both a V gene segment and a J gene segment was required. Rearrangements were classified as productive when the CDR3 lacked stop codons and remained in frame with V and J, and all other rearrangements were classified as non-productive. Following IMGT convention, CDR3 was defined as the stretch from the second conserved V-encoded cysteine up to the conserved J-encoded phenylalanine. Sequences without an unambiguous match to a single V gene segment were excluded from the earlier analysis of about 630 of the donors. In an earlier analysis of some 590 of the donors, V segments were called functional above 56.7% productive rearrangements and were called segregating when the between-donor standard deviation exceeded 5%. A statistical classification framework was built for diagnosing cytomegalovirus status from the catalog of TCR beta chain sequences. In a later analysis, V and J genes were assigned by comparing TCR nucleotide sequences against IMGT/GENE-DB human TR gene sequences. Using the TCRdist pipeline, a later analysis assigned CDR3 sequences along with most-parsimonious VDJ recombination scenarios. A later analysis defined each TCR beta chain by its CDR3 amino acid sequence plus V-gene family, and excluded reads lacking a unique V-gene family. As a way to deal with suspected cross-contamination and a sequencing artifact, a later analysis dropped under 600 nucleotide sequences that were highly shared and had low generation probability. In a later analysis, a clonal expansion index was calculated for each public chain from normalized within-repertoire ranks of inferred template counts. In a later analysis, generation probabilities were computed using a VDJ recombination model fitted to out-of-frame rearrangements, and the results were checked against IGoR. In a later analysis, hypergeometric tests were used to score TCR-TCR, TCR-HLA and TCR-CMV co-occurrence, with a repertoire-size bias correction applied to TCR pairs. To estimate false discovery rates, a later analysis permuted the HLA or CMV assignments 20 times. In a later analysis, co-occurring TCRs were grouped using DBSCAN, with TCRdist sequence similarity added in when clustering inside HLA-allele-positive subsets. Repertoires with fewer than 30,000 or more than 120,000 public chains, plus five repertoires with anomalous nucleotide sharing, were excluded from co-occurrence clustering. The table comes from immuneACCESS by way of TCRdb, which keeps in-frame sequences with V and J called. Part of the clones is missing from these tables; in studies checked, under half for an unresolved V gene and the rest for unknown reasons. That table gives V, J and clone size, and the DNA gave D and trimming. The sample table shows some 87,000 clones, and around 76% are seen once. The top ten constitute over 4.5% of the sample.

The CDR3 runs 16 amino acids, cysteine and phenylalanine included. Only the CDR3 part of the read is kept: 48 bases, read in frame from the first base. V is pruned by 4 bases and J by 0 bases, leaving 9 bases of the junction without a gene match. The germline V gene sets CDR1 to MGHRA and CDR2 to YSYEKL. The sample consisted of PBMCs. The receptor chain draws on TRBV4-1 and TRBJ2-7, with 7 middle bases fitting TRBD2. This TCR was recovered from a man aged 18-30 years in good health and CMV-seropositive. This receptor has the CDR3 CASSPRLAESSYEQYF. In nucleotide form, the sequence is TGCGCCAGCAGCCCACGACTAGCAGAGAGCTCCTACGAGCAGTACTTC.